A single TCR beta chain is shown here with its context. As yet, its antigen is unknown. The sample is drawn from a study of cytomegalovirus exposure and HLA in healthy donors. The primer mix had 60 Vbeta and 13 Jbeta primers. Profiled with immunoSEQ multiplex PCR; TCRdb holds only in-frame clones, not every one. The sample features about 130,000 clones, with around 1.6% in its top ten. Overall study results and limits: The records held CMV serostatus as the only immune exposure information. The study recorded 160 or so TCR beta chains that were cytomegalovirus-associated. Earlier results showed most TCR beta V segments being productive about 90% or about 30% of the time.

The CDR3 loop spans 14 amino acids. V was clipped by 0 bases and J by 5 bases, with 11 bases between them. Germline CDR1 is SGHDT and CDR2 is YYEEEE. Sequenced: PBMCs. The J gene is TRBJ2-5, the V gene TRBV5-6; D is possibly TRBD1 (5 bases). The TCR was taken from a woman in her 40s in good health and CMV-seropositive. The CDR3: CASSLARVGETQYF. Written as DNA, the CDR3 is TGTGCCAGCAGCTTGGCCAGGGTAGGGGAGACCCAGTACTTC. Combining the CDR3 with reference TRBV5-6 and TRBJ2-5 gives the whole variable domain DAGVTQSPTHLIKTRGQQVTLRCSPKSGHDTVSWYQQALGQGPQFIFQYYEEEERQRGNFPDRFSGHQFPNYSSELNVNALLLGDSALYLCASSLARVGETQYFGPGTRLLVL.